The T cell receptor beta chain described here comes from a study of T cell responses to AZD1222 COVID-19 vaccine. At the level of the study: Both about-4-week and about-12-week second-dose recipients were combined. Points from the study as a whole: Among those given AZD1222, only five or six were seropositive at baseline. Nearly half of spike-specific TCRs reportedly target variant regions that are unmutated in the B.1.351 and B.1.1.7 variants. An increase in Spike-specific TCR breadth and depth was observed after two AZD1222 doses.

The CDR3 spans 15 residues. V gave up 5 bases and J gave up 0 bases, with 13 bases separating them. Looked up from germline, CDR1 is SGHAT and CDR2 is FQNNGV. Comment on this clone: As yet, its antigen is unknown.

The repertoire was sequenced with immunoSEQ multiplex PCR; TCRdb's copy has only in-frame clones and lacks some. This sample yields 150,000 or so clones, of which about nine tenths are seen a single time; 5% to 7.5% belongs to the top ten. The sequenced sample was peripheral blood, obtained on day 0 of AZD1222 vaccination. The receptor was derived from an adult in good health. The chain is built from TRBV11-2 and TRBJ1-2, with a tentative D call TRBD1 (5 bases). The CDR3 DNA follows: TGTGCCAGCAGCCCAGCAGGGTCGACTAACTATGGCTACACCTTC. Protein sequence: CASSPAGSTNYGYTF.